This T cell receptor beta chain was documented in a study of post-analysis software for immune sequencing data. cDNA libraries for TCR beta contained unique molecular identifiers. TCRdb itself ran the PCR reads through MiXCR, one entry per CDR3 protein. This sample yields about 820,000 distinct CDR3 sequences, of which 53% are seen a single time; roughly 4.4% belongs to the top ten. This clonotype came up a few times. The TCR sequence derives from a girl aged 10 to 17 with multiple sclerosis. Sequenced input: blood.

The CDR3 DNA reads as TGCAGTGCCTCCACCCCCGGGGGGGCTGGCGAGACCCAGTACTTC. Translation gives CSASTPGGAGETQYF. The chain joins TRBV20-1 to TRBJ2-5, with 8 bases that match TRBD2. Germline assignment: CDR1 DFQATT and CDR2 SNEGSKA (reference sequence). The V gene end was trimmed by 6 bases and the J gene end by 5 bases; junction bases not matched to a gene: 14. CDR3 length: 15 amino acids.